This T cell receptor (beta chain) was observed in a study of low-dose radiotherapy and immunotherapy resistance in tumors. Germline V gene data show CDR1 as SGHDT and CDR2 as YYEEEE. V was pared by 4 bases and J by 2 bases, with 13 bases between. This CDR3 contains 14 residues. First-strand cDNA used TRAV- and TRBV-specific primers, covering alpha and beta chains. With a constant-region primer and a V-primer adapter, TCRs were subjected to approximately 21 PCR cycles of amplification. MiXCR, applied by TCRdb to the reads, yields one record per CDR3 protein. The data contain about 12,000 distinct CDR3 sequences, around 74% of them singletons.

The chain has TRBV5-6 and TRBJ2-7, with a possible D match to TRBD1 (6 bases). The receptor's source is a human donor with advanced metastatic prostate, ovarian, gallbladder or colorectal cancer (not recorded which). This table probably holds off-target reads from a library built for another chain. The CDR3 here is CASSLTGATYEQYF. CDR3 in DNA: TGTGCCAGCAGCCTGACAGGAGCCACCTACGAGCAGTACTTC.